The source of this T cell receptor (beta chain) is a study of beta chain features in type 1 diabetes. This clone has just a few counts. Antigen: not known. Since all of the isolated RNA was reverse transcribed, expressed TCRB transcripts were what got sequenced. Method: immunoSEQ multiplex PCR; TCRdb's copy keeps in-frame clones and lacks some. The table lists 150,000 to 170,000 clones, about 8.1% of them singletons, with approximately 0.69% in the top ten. Study-level results: Because the template was cDNA, high-expressing cells might be over-represented. Patients showed naive, central memory and Treg TCRB repertoires that appeared more similar than those of healthy donors. Resolution of whether HLA type affects TCRB rearrangement was not achieved here.

The authors obtained over 95% purity in all sorted populations. The CDR3 sequence is 17 residues long. V lost 0 bases to trimming and J lost 2 bases; unmatched junction nucleotides: 9. Germline V gene data show CDR1 as MNHEY and CDR2 as SMNVEV (reference sequence). Sample: central memory CD4+ T cells from blood. This sequence originates from a man younger than 30 in good health. The chain carries TRBV27 and TRBJ1-1; 7 nucleotides match TRBD1. In DNA, the CDR3 is TGTGCCAGCAGTTTATCGGGACAGAGTAACCAAAACACTGAAGCTTTCTTT. This sequence encodes CASSLSGQSNQNTEAFF.